The 30 T cell receptor beta chains below all came from one sample that was sequenced in a study of shared clonotypes between healthy human individuals. The protocol was immunoSEQ multiplex PCR, while the TCRdb copy is restricted to in-frame clones and leaves out a portion. The data contain 2.3 million or so clones, just over 90% of them singletons. The sample taken for sequencing was naive CD4+ T cells from PBMCs. Specified subset: CD45RA+ positively selected. The receptor source for this set is a man aged 18 to 29 in good health. Some clones in this sample may be carry-over from other donors' samples.

Notes on this clone: The same CDR3 also results from other DNA sequences found in this sample. The chain joins TRBV28 to TRBJ2-6; D not certain. V was clipped by 5 bases and J by 0 bases, with 5 bases between them. Germline CDR1 and CDR2: MDHEN and SYDVKM. The CDR3 runs 14 residues. CDR3 DNA sequence: TGTGCCAGCAGTAGAGGCTCTGGGGCCAACGTCCTGACTTTC. Protein: CASSRGSGANVLTF.

The chain combines TRBV18 with TRBJ1-2, with a weak D call TRBD1 (5 bases). Germline CDR1 reads KGHSH; CDR2 reads LQKENI. V was shortened by 3 bases and J by 8 bases, with 16 bases between the two germline ends. The CDR3 runs to 14 residues. The DNA of the CDR3 is TGTGCCAGCTCACCTGCTCAAGGGGTTGGAGGCTACACCTTC. This translates into CASSPAQGVGGYTF.

CDR3 in DNA: TGTGCCAGCCGTCCACCCCGGCAGGGAGTCTATAGCAATCAGCCCCAGCATTTT. It translates to CASRPPRQGVYSNQPQHF. The chain is built from TRBV28 and TRBJ1-5; a possible D gene is TRBD1 (5 bases). Deletions cut 8 bases from V and 0 bases from J, with 23 bases between. This CDR3 region has 18 residues. CDR1 and CDR2 (germline): MDHEN, SYDVKM.

The rearrangement uses TRBV7-9 and TRBJ2-1; TRBD2 matches at 12 bases. Germline CDR1 is SEHNR and CDR2 is FQNEAQ (reference sequence). The CDR3 has 15 residues. V was pared by 1 base and J by 8 bases, with 3 bases of the junction left unmatched. The DNA of the CDR3 is TGTGCCAGCAGCTTAGGGACTAGCGGGAACCATGAGCAGTTCTTC. This translates into CASSLGTSGNHEQFF.

The chain joins TRBV5-8 to TRBJ2-3, with 12 bases that match TRBD2. The CDR3 loop spans 15 amino acids. Germline lookup yields CDR1 SGHTS and CDR2 YDEGEE. V lost 4 bases to trimming and J lost 6 bases; unmatched junction nucleotides: 6. Here the CDR3 reads CASSMGLAGGDTQYF. CDR3 bases: TGTGCCAGCAGCATGGGACTAGCGGGCGGGGATACGCAGTATTTT.

The rearrangement joins TRBV30 to TRBJ1-1; 9 positions match TRBD1. The CDR3 covers 12 residues. CDR1 is GTSNPN, CDR2 SVGIG, per germline (reference sequence). The V and J ends lost 6 bases and 4 bases, in that order; junction bases with no gene match: 3. The CDR3, as DNA: TGTGCCTGCGACAGGGGGGTCACTGAAGCTTTCTTT. It is translated as CACDRGVTEAFF.

This clone occurred once. The chain combines TRBV6-1 with TRBJ1-5; a weak D match, TRBD1 (6 bases). This CDR3 comprises 14 residues. Trimming left V 4 bases short and J 7 bases short, with 14 bases between. In germline, CDR1 is MNHNS, CDR2 SASEGT. In DNA form, the CDR3 reads TGTGCCAGCAGTGGGGGGGGGACATACCAGCCCCAGCATTTT. Protein product: CASSGGGTYQPQHF.

V and J are TRBV9 and TRBJ2-7; 12 bases fit TRBD2. J lost 5 bases, V lost 4 bases, and 7 bases had no gene match. Germline V gene sequence: CDR1 SGDLS, CDR2 YYNGEE. CDR3 size: 15 residues. CDR3 amino acids: CASSSSLAGGNEQYF. As DNA, the CDR3 is TGTGCCAGCAGCTCATCTCTAGCGGGAGGGAACGAGCAGTACTTC. Using reference TRBV9 and TRBJ2-7 for the parts outside the CDR3, the full variable domain is DSGVTQTPKHLITATGQRVTLRCSPRSGDLSVYWYQQSLDQGLQFLIQYYNGEERAKGNILERFSAQQFPDLHSELNLSSLELGDSALYFCASSSSLAGGNEQYFGPGTRLTVT.

The V call is TRBV11-1, the J call TRBJ2-2; 7 bases are a match to TRBD2. V was clipped by 3 bases and J by 7 bases; unmatched bases: 2. Germline V lookup: CDR1 SGHAT, CDR2 FQDESV (reference sequence). There are 13 residues in the CDR3. In DNA form, the CDR3 reads TGTGCCAGCAGCTTCCCGGGGGGCGGGGAGCTGTTTTTT. Translated: CASSFPGGGELFF.

The rearrangement links TRBV4-2 to TRBJ2-7; maybe TRBD1 (6 bases). Germline lookup yields CDR1 LGHNA and CDR2 YNFKEQ. V was cut by 1 base and J by 3 bases, with 13 bases left in between. This CDR3 has 15 residues. In nucleotides, the CDR3 is TGTGCCAGCAGCCAAGGGACAGTCAAAGACTACGAGCAGTACTTC. Protein: CASSQGTVKDYEQYF.

V gene TRBV6-6 combines with J gene TRBJ1-5; 7 nucleotides align to TRBD1. The CDR3 is 14 amino acids. After removal of 5 bases from V and 3 bases from J, the junction contained 4 bases not matched to a gene. Germline-derived CDR1 and CDR2 are MNHNY and SVGAGI (reference sequence). CDR3: CASSATGDNQPQHF. The DNA of the CDR3 is TGTGCCAGCAGTGCAACAGGGGACAATCAGCCCCAGCATTTT.

Comment on this clone: Within the sample, other DNA sequences also encode this same CDR3. This chain uses TRBV11-3 with TRBJ2-5; D ambiguous. CDR1 is SGHNT, CDR2 YENEEA, per germline. V was pared by 2 bases and J by 2 bases, with 6 bases between. The CDR3 sequence is 13 residues long. CDR3 loop: CASSLRPQETQYF. In nucleotides, the CDR3 is TGTGCCAGCAGCTTACGGCCACAAGAGACCCAGTACTTC.

This chain joins TRBV27 and TRBJ2-7; D tentatively reads TRBD1 or TRBD2 (5 bases each). Germline CDR1 is MNHEY and CDR2 is SMNVEV (reference sequence). V was cut by 2 bases and J by 6 bases, with 26 bases left in between. The CDR3 is 18 amino acids. CDR3 bases: TGTGCCAGCAGTTTAATCTATGCTGGTAGGGGCCCGAGGGGCGAGCAGTACTTC. It yields the protein CASSLIYAGRGPRGEQYF.

For the CDR3, the DNA is TGCGCCAGCAGCTTGCTCGCCGCAGGAGCTAATGAAAAACTGTTTTTT. Amino acids: CASSLLAAGANEKLFF. The chain has TRBV5-1 and TRBJ1-4, with D hard to call. CDR1 and CDR2 from the germline V gene are SGHRS and YFSETQ. The V and J ends lost 1 base and 3 bases respectively, with 13 bases between them. The CDR3 has 16 amino acids.

This rearrangement joins TRBV7-9 to TRBJ2-4; D gene ambiguous. CDR1 and CDR2 from the germline V gene are SEHNR and FQNEAQ (reference sequence). V was pared by 1 base and J by 1 base, with 5 bases between. The CDR3 runs to 14 residues. The CDR3 DNA is TGTGCCAGCAGCTTAGGCAGGGCCAAAAACATTCAGTACTTC. Protein product: CASSLGRAKNIQYF. Using reference TRBV7-9 and TRBJ2-4 for the parts outside the CDR3, the full variable domain is DTGVSQNPRHKITKRGQNVTFRCDPISEHNRLYWYRQTLGQGPEFLTYFQNEAQLEKSRLLSDRFSAERPKGSFSTLEIQRTEQGDSAMYLCASSLGRAKNIQYFGAGTRLSVL.

This chain connects TRBV28 to TRBJ2-7, with D hard to call. The germline gives CDR1 MDHEN, CDR2 SYDVKM. The ends were cut back, 3 bases at V and 3 bases at J, with 15 bases in the middle. CDR3 length equals 15 residues. Here the CDR3 reads CASSFEWRSSYEQYF. The CDR3 DNA is TGTGCCAGCAGTTTCGAGTGGAGATCGAGCTACGAGCAGTACTTC.

The chain couples TRBV9 to TRBJ2-3; D not resolved. V was pared by 4 bases and J by 3 bases, with 15 bases between. The germline V gene encodes CDR1 SGDLS and CDR2 YYNGEE. The CDR3 runs to 15 residues. The CDR3 DNA follows: TGTGCCAGCAGCCACGGTGGGTTGGGAACAGATACGCAGTATTTT. Translating gives CASSHGGLGTDTQYF.

The gene calls are TRBV29-1 and TRBJ2-3; 9 bases line up with TRBD1. This CDR3 is 13 amino acids long. Germline CDR1 reads SQVTM; CDR2 reads ANQGSEA. After removal of 7 bases from V and 4 bases from J, the junction contained 6 bases not matched to a gene. The CDR3 DNA sequence: TGCAGCGCCCGGACAGGGGCAGCAGATACGCAGTATTTT. Its translation: CSARTGAADTQYF.

V and J are TRBV7-9 and TRBJ2-7; 10 nucleotides agree with TRBD2. J lost 0 bases, V lost 5 bases, and 4 bases had no gene match. The CDR3 has 15 amino acids. CDR1 is SEHNR, CDR2 FQNEAQ, per germline (reference sequence). CDR3: CASSRSGRSSYEQYF. The CDR3 bases are TGTGCCAGCAGCCGTAGCGGGAGGAGCTCCTACGAGCAGTACTTC.

The chain links TRBV7-9 to TRBJ2-3; 9 positions agree with TRBD2. Trimming cost V 4 bases and J 3 bases; bases outside gene matches: 8. The CDR3 covers 16 residues. Per the germline V gene, CDR1 is SEHNR and CDR2 is FQNEAQ (reference sequence). The CDR3 loop reads CASSSPAGGETDTQYF. CDR3 nucleotide sequence: TGTGCCAGCAGCTCGCCAGCGGGAGGAGAAACAGATACGCAGTATTTT. The full variable domain, its missing parts supplied by reference TRBV7-9 and TRBJ2-3, is DTGVSQNPRHKITKRGQNVTFRCDPISEHNRLYWYRQTLGQGPEFLTYFQNEAQLEKSRLLSDRFSAERPKGSFSTLEIQRTEQGDSAMYLCASSSPAGGETDTQYFGPGTRLTVL.

The V call is TRBV9, the J call TRBJ1-3; 9 nucleotides agree with TRBD1. V trimming: 3 bases; J trimming: 1 base; junction bases outside the gene matches: 5. Germline CDR1 is SGDLS and CDR2 is YYNGEE. The CDR3 is 16 amino acids. CDR3 region: CASSEKTGGSGNTIYF. DNA for the CDR3: TGTGCCAGCAGCGAGAAGACAGGGGGTTCTGGAAACACCATATATTTT.

The V and J genes are TRBV19 and TRBJ1-2; 10 nucleotides line up with TRBD1. V was clipped by 5 bases and J by 4 bases; unmatched bases: 10. Looked up from germline, CDR1 is LNHDA and CDR2 is SQIVND (reference sequence). The CDR3 runs to 16 residues. CDR3: CASSSRTGGAAYGYTF. The DNA of the CDR3 is TGTGCCAGTAGTTCCCGGACAGGGGGGGCAGCCTATGGCTACACCTTC.

The CDR3 DNA follows: TGTGCCAGCAGTTTAGGGTGGTTGCAGTACTTC. This gives the protein CASSLGWLQYF. The rearrangement uses TRBV27 and TRBJ2-7; D gene uncertain. CDR1 is MNHEY and CDR2 is SMNVEV in the germline V gene (reference sequence). The CDR3 totals 11 residues. Trimming shortened V by 2 bases and J by 9 bases, and 8 bases separated the two germline ends.

The rearrangement links TRBV5-1 to TRBJ2-3, with 10 bases fitting TRBD2. The length of the CDR3 is 16 residues. From germline, CDR1 is SGHRS and CDR2 YFSETQ. The trim removed 9 bases at V and 0 bases at J, leaving 10 bases unmatched. The CDR3 DNA follows: TGCGCCACCAAGCAAGCGGGAGGGTCGAGCACAGATACGCAGTATTTT. This sequence encodes CATKQAGGSSTDTQYF.

As regards this clone: Relative to the germline gene, one junction end is altered; a read error may explain this. The chain joins TRBV6-5 to TRBJ2-4; 9 positions match TRBD1. Germline-derived CDR1 and CDR2 are MNHEY and SVGAGI. The CDR3 covers 13 residues. The CDR3 region is CASSRTGDSSRHF. In DNA, the CDR3 is TGTGCCAGCAGTCGGACAGGGGATTCCTCGAGGCACTTC.

The gene calls are TRBV27 and TRBJ2-7; 9 bases fit TRBD2. Germline loops: CDR1 MNHEY, CDR2 SMNVEV (reference sequence). After removal of 5 bases from V and 2 bases from J, the junction contained 7 bases not matched to a gene. This CDR3 is 15 amino acids long. As DNA, the CDR3 is TGTGCCAGCAGTCCCGGACTAGCGAACACCTACGAGCAGTACTTC. Translating gives CASSPGLANTYEQYF.

The chain employs TRBV27 and TRBJ2-2; D not certain. Germline-derived CDR1 and CDR2 are MNHEY and SMNVEV (reference sequence). This CDR3 region has 14 residues. Trimming stripped 5 bases from V and 2 bases from J, with 9 bases between. In DNA form, the CDR3 reads TGTGCCAGCAGTCCAGGCACCAACACCGGGGAGCTGTTTTTT. It translates to CASSPGTNTGELFF.

This chain uses TRBV5-1 with TRBJ2-1; 7 positions agree with TRBD2. Looked up from germline, CDR1 is SGHRS and CDR2 is YFSETQ. The V and J ends lost 1 base and 6 bases, in that order; junction bases with no gene match: 7. This CDR3 contains 15 residues. The CDR3 DNA reads TGCGCCAGCAGCTTGACTAGCGTGGGTGTCAATGAGCAGTTCTTC. Encoded protein: CASSLTSVGVNEQFF.

CDR3 protein: CASSLASLLEREQYF. Written as DNA, the CDR3 is TGCGCCAGCAGCTTGGCAAGTCTTCTGGAGCGCGAGCAGTACTTC. The chain couples TRBV5-1 to TRBJ2-7; no clear D gene. Germline lookup yields CDR1 SGHRS and CDR2 YFSETQ. Trimming took off 0 bases at V and 6 bases at J, with 16 bases between the two ends. This CDR3 contains 15 residues.

The chain is built from TRBV27 and TRBJ1-1; 9 bases line up with TRBD1. The CDR3 is made up of 14 amino acids. Germline V CDR1 and CDR2: MNHEY, SMNVEV (reference sequence). Losses at the gene ends were 4 bases for V and 1 base for J; bases not matched to a gene: 1. The CDR3 DNA follows: TGTGCCAGCAGTTCGGGACAGGGGAACACTGAAGCTTTCTTT. It yields the protein CASSSGQGNTEAFF.